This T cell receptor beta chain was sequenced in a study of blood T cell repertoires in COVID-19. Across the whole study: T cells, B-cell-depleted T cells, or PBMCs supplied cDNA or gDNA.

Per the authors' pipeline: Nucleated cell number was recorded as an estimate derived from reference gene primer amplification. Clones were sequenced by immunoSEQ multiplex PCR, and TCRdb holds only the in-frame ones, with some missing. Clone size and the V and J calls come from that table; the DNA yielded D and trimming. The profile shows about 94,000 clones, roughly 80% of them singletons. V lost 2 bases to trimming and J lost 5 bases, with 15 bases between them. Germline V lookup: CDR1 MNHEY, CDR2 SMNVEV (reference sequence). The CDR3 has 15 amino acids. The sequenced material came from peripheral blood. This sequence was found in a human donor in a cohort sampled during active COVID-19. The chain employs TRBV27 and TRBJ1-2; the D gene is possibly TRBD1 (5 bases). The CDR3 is CASSLRGRDMYGYTF. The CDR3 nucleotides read TGTGCCAGCAGTTTAAGGGGCAGGGATATGTATGGCTACACCTTC.